One sample yielded the 14 T cell receptor beta chains listed below, sequenced in a study of blood T cell repertoires in COVID-19 (dated by TCRdb to the early 2020s). Library prep was done by the immunoSEQ multiplex PCR assay. TCRdb's version of the immuneACCESS table is confined to in-frame rearrangements and falls short of the full clone set. An unresolved V gene accounts for under half of the shortfall where checked; the remainder is of unknown origin. The sample data list roughly 290,000 clones, and around four fifths of these were observed just once. The leading ten clones occupy approximately 4.1% of the sample. Sequenced: peripheral blood. The receptors derive from a woman between 45 and 65 years old with active or convalescent COVID-19.

The chain is built from TRBV7-9 and TRBJ2-1; the match to TRBD2 covers 10 bases. V lost 5 bases, J lost 8 bases, and 3 bases stayed unmatched. CDR3 length: 13 amino acids. Per germline, CDR1 SEHNR and CDR2 FQNEAQ (reference sequence). CDR3 residues: CASSASGSDEQFF. The CDR3 DNA sequence: TGTGCCAGCAGCGCTAGCGGGAGTGATGAGCAGTTCTTC.

The genes are TRBV9 and TRBJ1-6; 7 bases match TRBD1. This CDR3 is built from 15 residues. With 1 base clipped from V and 9 bases from J, the junction kept 7 bases outside the gene matches. CDR1 SGDLS and CDR2 YYNGEE come from the germline V gene. As DNA, the CDR3 is TGTGCCAGCAGCGTAACAGGGGCTCCAGCTTCACCCCTCCACTTT. Translation gives CASSVTGAPASPLHF.

The genes are TRBV7-6 and TRBJ1-5; 10 bases align to TRBD1. Germline lookup yields CDR1 SGHVS and CDR2 FNYEAQ. J lost 0 bases, V lost 4 bases, and 9 bases had no gene match. This CDR3 has 18 amino acids. The CDR3 nucleotides read TGTGCCAGCAGCTCGGTACCGGGACAGGGGTATAGCAATCAGCCCCAGCATTTT. Amino acids: CASSSVPGQGYSNQPQHF.

V gene TRBV28 combines with J gene TRBJ1-1, with 11 bases identical to TRBD1. The V gene's germline CDR1 is MDHEN and CDR2 SYDVKM. The trim removed 6 bases at V and 4 bases at J, leaving 10 bases unmatched. The CDR3 is made up of 16 amino acids. CDR3: CASRLAGTGGFTEAFF. The CDR3 bases are TGTGCCAGCAGACTCGCCGGGACAGGGGGTTTCACTGAAGCTTTCTTT.

CDR3 in DNA: TGTGCCAGCTCACCCGAGATGACATCCTACGAGCAGTACTTC. This encodes CASSPEMTSYEQYF. V is TRBV18 and J is TRBJ2-7; D ambiguous. Trimming shortened V by 3 bases and J by 1 base, and 10 bases separated the two germline ends. Per the germline V gene, CDR1 is KGHSH and CDR2 is LQKENI. CDR3 size: 14 residues.

CDR3 region: CASSVRGTGVVYGYTF. CDR3 nucleotide sequence: TGTGCCAGCAGCGTCCGTGGGACAGGGGTTGTCTATGGCTACACCTTC. The rearrangement joins TRBV5-5 to TRBJ1-2; 10 bases match TRBD1. The CDR3 extends over 16 amino acids. The germline CDR1 and CDR2 sequences are SGHKS and YYEKEE (reference sequence). V shed 4 bases, J shed 4 bases, and the junction held 10 bases outside the gene matches.

The chain uses TRBV7-9 and TRBJ2-5; 9 positions match TRBD2. The CDR3 runs 17 residues. J was trimmed by 1 base and V by 5 bases; bases with no gene match: 11. Germline V gene sequence: CDR1 SEHNR, CDR2 FQNEAQ (reference sequence). The CDR3 sequence is CASSQLGLAIVQETQYF. The CDR3 DNA is TGTGCCAGCAGCCAACTGGGACTAGCTATCGTCCAAGAGACCCAGTACTTC.

V usage is TRBV7-9 and J usage is TRBJ2-3, with D tentatively TRBD2 (5 bases). Trimming removed 8 bases from V and 6 bases from J, with 18 bases in between. The CDR3 totals 14 residues. Germline V gene data show CDR1 as SEHNR and CDR2 as FQNEAQ (reference sequence). CDR3 region: CASEDSAPRDTQYF. The CDR3 DNA is TGTGCCAGCGAGGATAGCGCTCCTAGGGATACGCAGTATTTT. Variable domain in full (rest from reference TRBV7-9 and TRBJ2-3): DTGVSQNPRHKITKRGQNVTFRCDPISEHNRLYWYRQTLGQGPEFLTYFQNEAQLEKSRLLSDRFSAERPKGSFSTLEIQRTEQGDSAMYLCASEDSAPRDTQYFGPGTRLTVL.

The chain links TRBV7-2 to TRBJ2-7, with TRBD2 matching 8 bases. The germline CDR1 and CDR2 sequences are SGHTA and FQGNSA. The CDR3 covers 14 residues. V gave up 2 bases and J gave up 6 bases; unmatched junction bases: 6. The CDR3 region is CASSLFAGGGEQYF. Written as DNA, the CDR3 is TGTGCCAGCAGCTTATTTGCGGGAGGCGGCGAGCAGTACTTC.

The V gene is TRBV30, the J gene TRBJ2-3; 7 nucleotides line up with TRBD1. The CDR3 is made up of 12 amino acids. The trim removed 3 bases at V and 6 bases at J, leaving 3 bases unmatched. Germline V CDR1 and CDR2: GTSNPN, SVGIG (reference sequence). CDR3 bases: TGTGCCTGGAGGACAGGGCCTGATACGCAGTATTTT. It yields the protein CAWRTGPDTQYF. Together with reference TRBV30 and TRBJ2-3, the CDR3 gives the full variable domain: SQTIHQWPATLVQPVGSPLSLECTVEGTSNPNLYWYRQAAGRGLQLLFYSVGIGQISSEVPQNLSASRPQDRQFILSSKKLLLSDSGFYLCAWRTGPDTQYFGPGTRLTVL.

This clone has a handful of counts. This chain connects TRBV7-8 to TRBJ1-6; 8 bases line up with TRBD1. CDR3 length equals 16 residues. The germline V gene has CDR1 SGHVS and CDR2 FQNEAQ. With V trimmed by 2 bases and J by 0 bases, 0 bases remained unmatched. In DNA, the CDR3 is TGTGCCAGCAGCTTAACAGGGGGCTCCTATAATTCACCCCTCCACTTT. Protein: CASSLTGGSYNSPLHF.

This chain uses TRBV18 with TRBJ1-1; D is perhaps TRBD1 (5 bases). V was clipped by 6 bases and J by 1 base, with 24 bases between them. The CDR3 spans 18 residues. Germline lookup yields CDR1 KGHSH and CDR2 LQKENI. CDR3 amino acids: CASSPTPLGGGRNTEAFF. The CDR3, as DNA: TGTGCCAGCTCTCCTACCCCTCTGGGGGGAGGACGGAACACTGAAGCTTTCTTT.

The chain uses TRBV2 and TRBJ1-1, with D perhaps matching TRBD1 (6 bases). With 6 bases removed from V and 4 bases from J, the gap between germline ends came to 9 bases. The V gene's germline CDR1 is SNHLY and CDR2 FYNNEI. CDR3 size: 12 residues. CDR3 nucleotide sequence: TGTGCCAGCAGGGTAGGGGGCACTGAAGCTTTCTTT. Translated, it gives CASRVGGTEAFF.

The chain joins TRBV2 to TRBJ1-2; 8 nucleotides line up with TRBD1. The junction had 9 bases not matched to a gene; V was cut back by 7 bases and J by 5 bases. The CDR3 has 14 amino acids. Per germline, CDR1 SNHLY and CDR2 FYNNEI. The CDR3 coding sequence is TGTGCCAGCACACCCCTACAGGGGGATTATGGCTACACCTTC. It specifies CASTPLQGDYGYTF.